This T cell receptor beta chain was recorded in a study of cytomegalovirus exposure and HLA in healthy donors. The sample holds a few counts of this clone. Antigen unknown. PCR involved 60 Vbeta and 13 Jbeta primers. Generated by immunoSEQ multiplex PCR, the TCRdb table keeps only in-frame clones and is missing some. Among 150,000 to 200,000 clones listed, about 85% were seen once. CDR3 size: 12 residues. V lost 1 base, J lost 11 bases, and 11 bases lay in between. The germline CDR1 and CDR2 sequences are MRHNA and SNTAGT. Study-wide results and caveats: Reportedly, cytomegalovirus status was diagnosed with high sensitivity and specificity. Per a prior analysis, the majority of TCR beta V segments were productive roughly 90% or roughly 30% of the time.

The source is a man younger than 35 in good health and CMV-seropositive. The V call is TRBV6-4, the J call TRBJ1-1, with D perhaps TRBD1 (6 bases). The source material was PBMCs. DNA of the CDR3: TGTGCCAGCAGTGACTTTACAGGGACCGCTTTCTTT. Its translation: CASSDFTGTAFF.